The 27 T cell receptor beta chains presented below share a single source sample, sequenced in a study of type 1 and type 2 diabetes patients. Amplification started from genomic DNA. A primer set of 30 forward and 13 reverse primers amplified the CDR3. TCRdb passed the multiplex PCR reads through MiXCR, listing each CDR3 protein once. The profile shows 250,000 to 300,000 distinct CDR3 sequences, around 47% of them singletons. Input material: peripheral blood mononuclear cells (PBMCs). The receptor set was obtained from a man aged 18 to 35 with type 2 diabetes.

CDR3 sequence: CSANRGGNTEAFF. The CDR3 DNA reads TGCAGCGCCAATCGGGGCGGGAACACTGAAGCTTTCTTT. The chain uses TRBV29-1 and TRBJ1-1; possibly TRBD1 for D (5 bases). The CDR3 length is 13 residues. V gave up 7 bases and J gave up 1 base, with 13 bases separating them. From germline, CDR1 is SQVTM and CDR2 ANQGSEA. Complete variable domain (other parts from reference TRBV29-1 and TRBJ1-1): SAVISQKPSRDICQRGTSLTIQCQVDSQVTMMFWYRQQPGQSLTLIATANQGSEATYESGFVIDKFPISRPNLTFSTLTVSNMSPEDSSIYLCSANRGGNTEAFFGQGTRLTVV.

This clonotype was observed once. The junction shows a germline mismatch at one end, possibly a read error. The chain is built from TRBV10-1 and TRBJ1-1; 7 bases are a match to TRBD1. The CDR3 has 13 amino acids. Germline values: CDR1 WNHNN, CDR2 SYGVQD (reference sequence). This CDR3 reads CAISRQGNTEAFF. CDR3 in DNA: TGTGCCATCAGTAGACAGGGGAACACTGAAGCTTTCTTT.

In its sample, this clonotype was seen a few times. V gene TRBV20-1 combines with J gene TRBJ2-5; the D call may be TRBD1 or TRBD2 (6 bases each). The CDR3 has 13 amino acids. V was trimmed by 6 bases and J by 5 bases, leaving 16 bases between them. In germline, CDR1 is DFQATT, CDR2 SNEGSKA (reference sequence). CDR3 amino acids: CSARTGARETQYF. The CDR3 nucleotides are TGCAGTGCCCGAACGGGGGCCCGGGAGACCCAGTACTTC.

This clonotype has only a few counts. The chain combines TRBV20-1 with TRBJ1-6; perhaps TRBD1 as D (5 bases). This CDR3 contains 14 residues. CDR1 is DFQATT and CDR2 is SNEGSKA in the germline V gene (reference sequence). V lost 3 bases, J lost 10 bases, and 16 bases lay in between. DNA for the CDR3: TGCAGTGCTAGTCAATCCCAGGGAAAGTCACCCCTCCACTTT. Translation gives CSASQSQGKSPLHF.

Only a few counts were recorded for this clonotype. Lacking the conserved final phenylalanine or tryptophan, this CDR3 likely reflects a read error. The gene calls are TRBV7-8 and TRBJ1-2, with D tentatively TRBD1 (5 bases). CDR1 and CDR2 from the germline V gene are SGHVS and FQNEAQ. CDR3 size: 18 residues. Trimming left V 1 base short and J 2 bases short, with 20 bases between. CDR3 nucleotides: TGTGCCAGCAGCTTAGGGGCAGGGTTTGGGCAGCCCAACTATGGCTACACCCTC. It codes for CASSLGAGFGQPNYGYTL.

This chain connects TRBV12-3 or TRBV12-4 to TRBJ1-2; unclear D gene. The CDR3 totals 14 residues. The ends were cut back, 5 bases at V and 1 base at J, with 11 bases in the middle. In DNA, the CDR3 is TGTGCCAGCAGTCCCCTGGGGAGTAACTATGGCTACACCTTC. It yields the protein CASSPLGSNYGYTF.

About this clonotype itself: The CDR3 carries no conserved terminal phenylalanine or tryptophan, so it likely arises from a read error. The CDR3 coding sequence is TGTGCCAGCAGTTCCCGGGGAGGGCTAAATCAGCCCCAGCATTCT. Its translation is CASSSRGGLNQPQHS. The chain recombines TRBV6-6 with TRBJ1-5; D not certain. There are 15 residues in the CDR3. The V end was cut by 4 bases, the J end by 4 bases, with 14 bases between. CDR1 MNHNY and CDR2 SVGAGI come from the germline V gene (reference sequence).

This clonotype was seen more than once but under ten times. V and J are TRBV28 and TRBJ2-7; TRBD1 or TRBD2 may be the D gene (6 bases each). The CDR3 runs to 16 residues. Per germline, CDR1 MDHEN and CDR2 SYDVKM. Trimming cost V 4 bases and J 1 base, with 17 bases left between them. CDR3 sequence (DNA): TGTGCCAGCAGTTCCTCCCAGACAGGAGGGTCCTACGAGCAGTACTTC. Protein sequence: CASSSSQTGGSYEQYF.

With respect to this clonotype: Germline is not matched at one junction end, which may reflect a read error. The chain links TRBV28 to TRBJ2-3, with a tentative D call TRBD1 (6 bases). From germline, CDR1 is MDHEN and CDR2 SYDVKM. The CDR3 is 15 amino acids. CDR3 in DNA: TGTGCCGGCAGTTACAGGGTATCTAAGGCAGATACGCAGTATTTT. This encodes CAGSYRVSKADTQYF.

The chain is built from TRBV7-9 and TRBJ2-7, with 8 bases lining up with TRBD1. The DNA end is a closer match to TRBJ2-1, so the J assignment may be wrong. This CDR3 comprises 18 residues. Germline CDR1 SEHNR, CDR2 FQNEAQ (reference sequence). In nucleotides, the CDR3 is TGTGCCAGCAGCGGGGAGCGACAGGGGAATTTTGGCGTCGATGAGCAGTTCTTC. Protein: CASSGERQGNFGVDEQFF.

This clonotype occurred many times. The V and J genes are TRBV2 and TRBJ2-1, with D uncertain. Germline CDR1 reads SNHLY; CDR2 reads FYNNEI. The CDR3 spans 13 residues. Trimming removed 7 bases at V and 4 bases at J, with 11 bases between. The CDR3 loop reads CASTGQQYNEQFF. DNA for the CDR3: TGTGCCAGCACAGGCCAGCAATACAATGAGCAGTTCTTC.

The CDR3 here is CASSLYVSSYNSPLHF. In DNA form, the CDR3 reads TGTGCCAGCAGCTTGTATGTGAGCTCCTATAATTCACCCCTCCACTTT. The J gene is TRBJ1-6, the V gene TRBV5-6; the D is unclear. The V end was cut by 1 base, the J end by 0 bases, with 8 bases between. This CDR3 has 16 amino acids. Germline values: CDR1 SGHDT, CDR2 YYEEEE.

In the case of this clonotype: This may come from a read error, since a much larger clone is one base off. V gene TRBV7-8 combines with J gene TRBJ1-4, with 7 bases identical to TRBD1. The V gene's germline CDR1 is SGHVS and CDR2 FQNEAQ. Germline trimming cut 1 base from V and 8 bases from J; bases unmatched to any gene: 10. This CDR3 is built from 16 residues. This chain's CDR3 is CASSLGTRGLQEKLFF. The CDR3 DNA reads as TGTGCCAGCAGCTTAGGGACCAGGGGGTTACAGGAAAAACTGTTTTTT.

DNA of the CDR3: TGTGCCAGCAGCGGAACTAGCGGGGTGAACAATGAGCAGTTCTTC. Translating gives CASSGTSGVNNEQFF. The chain couples TRBV9 to TRBJ2-1, with 10 positions matching TRBD2. The V gene's germline CDR1 is SGDLS and CDR2 YYNGEE. Trimming removed 3 bases from V and 5 bases from J; junction bases left unmatched: 5. The CDR3 sequence is 15 residues long.

The DNA of the CDR3 is TGTGCCAGCAGTGAACCGAAGACGGGCTACGAGCAGTACTTC. Protein sequence: CASSEPKTGYEQYF. The V gene is TRBV25-1, the J gene TRBJ2-7, with D uncertain. From germline, CDR1 is MGHDK and CDR2 SYGVNS. The ends were cut back, 2 bases at V and 3 bases at J, with 11 bases in the middle. This CDR3 contains 14 residues.

The CDR3 coding sequence is TGTGCCAGCAGTGAGATCAGGGCCTTAGGGGAGCTGTTTTTT. This sequence encodes CASSEIRALGELFF. The chain employs TRBV2 and TRBJ2-2; D may be TRBD1 (5 bases). Trimming stripped 3 bases from V and 8 bases from J, with 13 bases between. CDR1 is SNHLY, CDR2 FYNNEI, per germline. The CDR3 covers 14 residues.

The rearrangement joins TRBV7-2 to TRBJ2-2, with unresolved D. Germline assignment: CDR1 SGHTA and CDR2 FQGNSA. Trimming stripped 5 bases from V and 7 bases from J, with 11 bases between. The CDR3 sequence is 13 residues long. In nucleotides, the CDR3 is TGTGCCAGCAGCCCCTCCATTGGCGGGGAGCTGTTTTTT. Translating gives CASSPSIGGELFF.

The chain uses TRBV10-2 and TRBJ1-5; 8 nucleotides agree with TRBD1. The trim removed 5 bases at V and 6 bases at J, leaving 12 bases unmatched. The CDR3 has 16 residues. The germline CDR1 and CDR2 sequences are WSHSY and SAAADI. The CDR3 coding sequence is TGCGCCAGCAGTACGGCATCAGGGGGCGAAGGTCAGCCCCAGCATTTT. Translating it yields CASSTASGGEGQPQHF.

The chain carries TRBV10-1 and TRBJ2-2; maybe TRBD1 (5 bases). CDR1 and CDR2 (germline): WNHNN, SYGVQD (reference sequence). Trimming took off 2 bases at V and 3 bases at J, with 7 bases between the two ends. The CDR3 spans 14 residues. The CDR3 DNA reads TGCGCCAGCAGTGAGAAAGGGGACACCGGGGAGCTGTTTTTT. Translating gives CASSEKGDTGELFF.

This clonotype has just a few counts. The chain joins TRBV27 to TRBJ2-3, with D perhaps assigned TRBD1 or TRBD2 (5 bases each). Germline V gene lookup returns CDR1 MNHEY and CDR2 SMNVEV (reference sequence). The germline V and J ends were trimmed by 4 bases and 0 bases, with 14 bases remaining between them. This CDR3 has 16 residues. The CDR3 bases are TGTGCCAGCAGTTCTCCCGGGGCTTTCAGCACAGATACGCAGTATTTT. Protein product: CASSSPGAFSTDTQYF.

This rearrangement joins TRBV13 to TRBJ1-2, with TRBD1 as a possible D gene (5 bases). The germline V and J ends were trimmed by 0 bases and 11 bases, with 7 bases remaining between them. Germline lookup yields CDR1 PRHDT and CDR2 FYEKMQ (reference sequence). This CDR3 has 11 residues. The CDR3 here is CASSLGGRYTF. The CDR3 nucleotides are TGTGCCAGCAGCTTAGGGGGGCGGTACACCTTC.

This rearrangement joins TRBV5-5 to TRBJ1-5; 9 bases align to TRBD1. Germline assignment: CDR1 SGHKS and CDR2 YYEKEE (reference sequence). The ends lost 2 bases at V and 7 bases at J; junction bases unmatched: 7. The CDR3 is made up of 15 amino acids. As DNA, the CDR3 is TGTGCCAGCAGCTTCGGGACAGGGTCTTCACAGCCCCAGCATTTT. Translation gives CASSFGTGSSQPQHF.

This clonotype came up a few times. This sequence joins TRBV5-4 and TRBJ2-7; D gene ambiguous. V dropped 6 bases and J dropped 3 bases, with 16 bases sitting between them. CDR3 size: 14 residues. Germline V gene data show CDR1 as SGHNT and CDR2 as YYREEE (reference sequence). The CDR3, as DNA: TGTGCCAGCACCCAGTCGGACGCAGACTACGAGCAGTACTTC. Amino acid sequence: CASTQSDADYEQYF.

This rearrangement joins TRBV30 to TRBJ2-1; tentative D call: TRBD2 (6 bases). The CDR3 runs 15 residues. The V and J ends lost 5 bases and 4 bases respectively, with 18 bases between them. CDR1 is GTSNPN and CDR2 is SVGIG in the germline V gene (reference sequence). CDR3 bases: TGTGCCTGGGGTAGAGGCGGAGGGTTATACAATGAGCAGTTCTTC. Its translation: CAWGRGGGLYNEQFF.

The chain combines TRBV29-1 with TRBJ2-3; D possibly corresponds to TRBD1 (5 bases). This CDR3 region has 14 residues. Germline CDR1 reads SQVTM; CDR2 reads ANQGSEA. The CDR3 nucleotides are TGCAGTAAGATGGGGCGATCTAGCACAGATACGCAGTATTTT. It codes for CSKMGRSSTDTQYF.

The chain uses TRBV7-2 and TRBJ2-5; 7 bases are shared with TRBD2. Gene TRBJ2-1 matches the end of the DNA better, so the J call may be wrong. The germline CDR1 and CDR2 sequences are SGHTA and FQGNSA. There are 15 residues in the CDR3. CDR3 bases: TGTGCCAGTAGTAGACTAGCCGTCTCCTACAATGAGCAGTTCTTC. Amino acids: CASSRLAVSYNEQFF.

In its sample, this clonotype was seen a few times. The CDR3 here is CASRVGQGWGEKLFF. The CDR3 nucleotides are TGTGCCAGCAGGGTCGGGCAGGGATGGGGTGAAAAACTGTTTTTT. The V gene is TRBV7-9, the J gene TRBJ1-4, with D maybe TRBD1 (5 bases). Germline CDR1 and CDR2: SEHNR and FQNEAQ (reference sequence). Between the trimmed V and J ends, which lost 6 bases and 7 bases, there was a span of 18 bases. The CDR3 sequence is 15 residues long.